The clone carrying this T cell receptor beta chain was counted a few times. The CDR3 runs 14 residues. CDR1 MNHNS and CDR2 SASEGT come from the germline V gene. The V gene lost 6 bases and the J gene lost 13 bases, with 22 bases spanning the gap. This entry is derived from a study of graft-versus-host responses after intestinal transplantation. CFSE-labeled responder cells (around 200,000) were plated with around 200,000 irradiated, violet-dye-labeled stimulator cells. Produced via immunoSEQ multiplex PCR; TCRdb's table is partial and in-frame only. This sample has about 21,000 clones, with around two fifths found just once.

This chain uses TRBV6-1 with TRBJ2-1; D is uncertain. The sequences come from alloreactive CD8+ T cells from a mixed lymphocyte reaction culture, collected before intestinal transplant. Sample subset: CFSE-low proliferating T cells sorted from roughly six-day pre-transplant mixed lymphocyte reaction (GvH or HvG direction). This sequence was found in a human patient who received an intestinal transplant. The CDR3 spells CASSLRPKTVGQFF. CDR3 in DNA: TGTGCCAGCAGCCTGAGACCCAAAACGGTGGGACAGTTCTTC.